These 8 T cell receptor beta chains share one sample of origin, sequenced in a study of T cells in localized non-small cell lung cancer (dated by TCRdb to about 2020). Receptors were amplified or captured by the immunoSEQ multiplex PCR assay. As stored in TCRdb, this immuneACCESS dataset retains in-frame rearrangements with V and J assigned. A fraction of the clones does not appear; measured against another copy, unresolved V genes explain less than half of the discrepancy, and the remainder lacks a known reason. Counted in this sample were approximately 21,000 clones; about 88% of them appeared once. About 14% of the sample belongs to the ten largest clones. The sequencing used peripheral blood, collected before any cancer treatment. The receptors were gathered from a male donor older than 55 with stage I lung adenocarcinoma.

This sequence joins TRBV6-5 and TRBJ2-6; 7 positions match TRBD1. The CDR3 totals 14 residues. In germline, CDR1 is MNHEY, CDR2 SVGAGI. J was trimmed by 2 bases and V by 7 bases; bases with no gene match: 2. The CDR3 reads CASTDRAGANVLTF. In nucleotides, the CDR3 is TGTGCCAGCACTGACAGGGCTGGGGCCAACGTCCTGACTTTC.

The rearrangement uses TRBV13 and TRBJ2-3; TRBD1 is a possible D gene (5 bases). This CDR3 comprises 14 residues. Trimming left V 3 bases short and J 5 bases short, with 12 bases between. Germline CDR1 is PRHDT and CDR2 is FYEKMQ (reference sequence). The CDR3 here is CASSFLDTGDTQYF. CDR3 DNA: TGTGCCAGCAGCTTTCTGGACACTGGAGATACGCAGTATTTT. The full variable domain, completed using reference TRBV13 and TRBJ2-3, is AAGVIQSPRHLIKEKRETATLKCYPIPRHDTVYWYQQGPGQDPQFLISFYEKMQSDKGSIPDRFSAQQFSDYHSELNMSSLELGDSALYFCASSFLDTGDTQYFGPGTRLTVL.

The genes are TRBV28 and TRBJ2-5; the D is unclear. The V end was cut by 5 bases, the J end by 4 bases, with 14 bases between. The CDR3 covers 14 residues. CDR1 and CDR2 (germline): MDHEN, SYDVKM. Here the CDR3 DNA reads TGTGCCAGCAGTCCGACTGCTGGGCTAGAGACCCAGTACTTC. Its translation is CASSPTAGLETQYF.

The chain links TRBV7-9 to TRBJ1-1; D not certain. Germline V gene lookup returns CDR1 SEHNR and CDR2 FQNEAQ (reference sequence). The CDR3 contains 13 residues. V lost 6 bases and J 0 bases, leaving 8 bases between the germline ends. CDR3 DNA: TGTGCCAGCAGTGCCGTCTTGAACACTGAAGCTTTCTTT. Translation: CASSAVLNTEAFF.

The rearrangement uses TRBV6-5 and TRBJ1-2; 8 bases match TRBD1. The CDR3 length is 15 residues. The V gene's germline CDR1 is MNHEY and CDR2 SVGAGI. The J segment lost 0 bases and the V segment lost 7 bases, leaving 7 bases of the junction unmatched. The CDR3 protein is CASTGTGQANYGYTF. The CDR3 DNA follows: TGTGCCAGCACCGGGACAGGCCAGGCTAACTATGGCTACACCTTC.

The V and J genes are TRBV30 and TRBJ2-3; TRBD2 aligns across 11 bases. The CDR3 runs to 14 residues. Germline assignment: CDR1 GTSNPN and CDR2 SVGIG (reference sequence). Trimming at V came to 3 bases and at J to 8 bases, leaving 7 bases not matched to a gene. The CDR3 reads CAWRLAGARGTQYF. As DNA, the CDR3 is TGTGCCTGGAGACTAGCGGGGGCCCGTGGTACGCAGTATTTT.

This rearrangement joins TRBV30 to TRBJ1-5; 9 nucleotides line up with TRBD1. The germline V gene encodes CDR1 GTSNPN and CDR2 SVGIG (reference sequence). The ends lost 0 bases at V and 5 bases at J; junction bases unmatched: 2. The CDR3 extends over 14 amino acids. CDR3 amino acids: CAWSVGTGHQPQHF. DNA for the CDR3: TGTGCCTGGAGTGTGGGGACAGGGCATCAGCCCCAGCATTTT.

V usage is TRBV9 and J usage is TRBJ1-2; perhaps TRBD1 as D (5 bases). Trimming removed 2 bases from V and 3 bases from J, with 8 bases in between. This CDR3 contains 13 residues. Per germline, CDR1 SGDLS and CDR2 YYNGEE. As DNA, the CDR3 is TGTGCCAGCAGCGTTTCAGGGTACTATGGCTACACCTTC. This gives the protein CASSVSGYYGYTF.